This T cell receptor (beta chain) was identified during a study of T cells in Graves' hyperthyroidism and ophthalmopathy. Across the study: Peripheral blood sampling occurred at initial diagnosis, before any treatment. Overall study findings and caveats: Progression to ophthalmopathy was predicted a median of roughly 6.6 months early. Most thyroid clonotypes that were expanded above 0.001 also turned up in blood.

Amplification of TCR beta CDR3 regions used RNA as the template. The HTBI primer set served for first-round RT-PCR of the TCR CDR3. TCRdb fed the multiplex PCR reads into MiXCR, producing one record per CDR3 protein. This table holds about 280,000 distinct CDR3 sequences, less than 30% found once. This clonotype was seen repeatedly, ten times or more. The antigen remains undetermined. This sample holds PBMCs from roughly 10 ml fresh peripheral blood. This sequence was found in a man aged 40-50 years with Graves' hyperthyroidism that later progressed to Graves' ophthalmopathy. What was sequenced was blood.

The CDR3 protein is CASMTGGGNEQYF. CDR3 nucleotides: TGTGCCAGCATGACAGGGGGCGGGAACGAGCAGTACTTC. This sequence joins TRBV7-3 and TRBJ2-7; 10 bases map to TRBD1. After removal of 7 bases from V and 5 bases from J, the junction contained 5 bases not matched to a gene. CDR3 length: 13 residues. The germline CDR1 and CDR2 sequences are SGHTA and FQGTGA.